This T cell receptor beta chain came from a study of cytomegalovirus exposure and HLA in healthy donors (dated by TCRdb to 2016 to 2017). About the study as a whole: According to an earlier analysis of 587 of the donors, 200 million or so T cells yielded over 100 million unique TCR beta sequences and roughly 280 Gb of sequence data. Across 300 to 400 genotyped donors of the cohort, an average of approximately 240,000 unique TCR beta nucleotide sequences per donor were sequenced, and roughly 18% of those sequences were non-productive. The later analysis used no new phenotypic data to find candidate immune exposures, relying instead on TCR beta sequences and their occurrence across donors. A later analysis re-examined previously published TCR beta repertoires from 500 to 700 donors and added high-resolution HLA genotyping to investigate patterns of TCR occurrence. Genome-wide SNP genotypes for about 65% of the 666 donors were used in a later genetic analysis, which treated that subset as a discovery cohort. An earlier analysis of 500 to 650 of the donors applied high-throughput TCR beta sequencing to assess whether each TCR beta V gene segment acted as functional or pseudogenic. Among the 398 genotyped donors, around 79% belonged to the genetic ancestry cluster associated with self-reported Caucasian donors. All discovery cohort repertoires had been generated on a single sequencing platform. The study used immunosequencing to profile the T cell repertoires of around 600 subjects and linked those repertoires to cytomegalovirus serostatus. HLA typing included class I and class II loci at four-digit resolution. In addition to the first cohort of 666 subjects, a separate validation cohort of under 150 different subjects was used. Five DR-DQ haplotypes were treated as single units for association and clustering because of strong linkage in the cohort. An early release covering 550 to 700 HLA-typed donors comprised approximately 290 gigabases of sequencing data and tens of millions of unique TCR sequences. Donor age, sex, ethnicity and CMV serostatus were collected together with the repertoire data. To predict cytomegalovirus infection status, the study combined high-throughput TCR immunosequencing, statistical association of individual TCRs with disease status, and machine learning. Typing coverage varied by locus: about 629-640 donors for A, B, C, DRB1 and DQB1; roughly 520 for DQA1; more than 600 for DPA1; roughly 450 for DPB1. The aim of the study was to test whether cataloging public T cell receptors could identify signatures of past pathogen exposure. Results the study describes overall, beyond this receptor: When HLA alleles, especially DR and DQ, strongly co-occurred, TCR associations were difficult to assign to individual alleles. V-gene and J-gene trimming of TCR beta chains was associated with a missense DCLRE1C variant in a later genetic analysis, and the association was replicated in an independent cohort. In a later analysis, HLA-associated TCR beta chains showed more clonal expansion and lower generation probabilities than non-associated chains that were equally common. A few of the identified cytomegalovirus-associated TCR beta chains were confirmed in vitro to be specific for cytomegalovirus antigens. In this cohort, only TCR beta chains were sequenced, and detectable features were limited by the absence of alpha or paired-chain data. Because HLA typing was unavailable for some donors at each locus, only the typed subset was used in association tests. A group of highly shared sequence variants was considered likely to be a technical artifact of the sequencing pipeline. According to a later analysis, most CMV-associated TCR beta chains appeared to be HLA-restricted, and the HLA associations seemed to be driven largely by CMV exposure. A later analysis found that TCR association rates varied across HLA loci, with DRB1 alleles showing the most associated TCRs and HLA-C alleles the fewest. The study gave a list of some 150 TCR beta chains associated with cytomegalovirus. Across donors, most TCR sequences were observed very rarely, whereas some public TCRs were present in many individuals. A further reported finding was that TCR beta sequences accurately predicted the HLA-A and HLA-B alleles for most subjects in the first cohort. The 87-base-pair reads could not distinguish some IMGT-functional V segments, including TRBV6-2 and TRBV6-3, so those segments were excluded. At a false discovery rate of 0.05, a later analysis linked about 16,000 TCR beta sequences to specific HLA alleles. In a later analysis, several top co-occurrence clusters were reported to appear linked to parvovirus B19, influenza, CMV and Epstein-Barr virus. According to the authors, the approach could potentially be generalized to other disease states and immunological phenotypes. Because counts were too low, 15 to 20 rarely observed V segments, including chromosome 9 orphons, were left out of the earlier analysis of some 640 of the donors. Cytomegalovirus status was reported to be diagnosed by the classifier with high specificity and sensitivity in both the original and validation cohorts. A later genetic analysis reported fewer N-insertions in productive TCRs among donors in an Asian-associated ancestry cluster than the roughly 620-donor mean. CMV serostatus was the only immune exposure information available for the cohort. Correlated functional status among segregating V segments might be attributable to linkage disequilibrium, but an unknown experimental factor could not be ruled out. In an earlier analysis of several hundred of the donors, most TCR beta V segments were observed in productive rearrangements about 87% or about 30% of the time, broadly matching IMGT annotations. Presence/absence analyses assumed roughly uniform sequencing depth across donors, an assumption that may not hold.

The cohort consisted of 600 to 750 healthy bone marrow donors. Cohort members were all nominally healthy when sampled, although unrecorded immune exposures were likely present. The donor tested CMV seronegative and was one of the 352 seronegative cohort members. A peripheral blood sample was provided by each donor, and peripheral blood mononuclear cells were used for TCR beta sequencing. Genomic DNA was extracted from the blood cell samples with the Qiagen DNeasy Blood Extraction Kit. Library preparation employed the immunoSEQ multiplex PCR assay. The multiplex PCR relied on a mix of 60 forward primers for TCR Vbeta segments and 13 reverse primers for TCR Jbeta segments. The CDR3 region of rearranged TCR beta genes was amplified from genomic DNA by a multiplex PCR assay. On the Illumina HiSeq System, the amplified TCR beta libraries were sequenced as 87-base-pair reads. The authors' analysis ran thus. A later analysis counted tens of millions of unique TCR beta chains across the 650 to 800 repertoires, and approximately 11 million of these chains were shared by at least two donors. Raw reads were error-corrected and collapsed into unique sequences by a nearest-neighbor algorithm in which closely related sequences were merged to remove PCR and sequencing errors. V, D and J gene segments were assigned by aligning CDR3 sequences to IMGT reference sequences. For a sequence to be retained, a match of at least six nucleotides to both a V gene segment and a J gene segment was required. A rearrangement was called productive if the CDR3 had no stop codons and remained in frame with V and J, and every other rearrangement was called non-productive. Following IMGT convention, CDR3 was defined as the stretch from the second conserved V-encoded cysteine to the conserved J-encoded phenylalanine. Sequences without an unambiguous match to a single V gene segment were excluded from the earlier analysis of several hundred of the donors. An earlier analysis of 587 of the donors called V segments functional above 56.7% productive rearrangements and segregating when the between-donor standard deviation exceeded 5%. A statistical classification framework was built for diagnosing cytomegalovirus status from the catalog of TCR beta chain sequences. V and J gene assignment, in a later analysis, came from comparing TCR nucleotide sequences with IMGT/GENE-DB human TR gene sequences. Using the TCRdist pipeline, a later analysis assigned CDR3 sequences along with most-parsimonious VDJ recombination scenarios. In a later analysis, each TCR beta chain was defined by its CDR3 amino acid sequence together with its V-gene family, and reads lacking a unique V-gene family were excluded. As a way to deal with suspected cross-contamination and a sequencing artifact, a later analysis dropped 450 to 600 nucleotide sequences that were highly shared and had low generation probability. A later analysis calculated a clonal expansion index for each public chain from normalized within-repertoire ranks of inferred template counts. Generation probabilities in a later analysis came from a VDJ recombination model fitted to out-of-frame rearrangements, and those results were checked against IGoR. A later analysis scored TCR-TCR, TCR-HLA and TCR-CMV co-occurrence with hypergeometric tests, applying a repertoire-size bias correction to TCR pairs. False discovery rates were estimated in a later analysis by permuting HLA or CMV assignments 20 times. A later analysis grouped co-occurring TCRs with DBSCAN, adding TCRdist sequence similarity when clustering within HLA-allele-positive subsets. Co-occurrence clustering excluded repertoires with fewer than 30,000 or more than 120,000 public chains, plus five with anomalous nucleotide sharing. Not all clones reach the TCRdb copy of this immuneACCESS table, which keeps in-frame sequences only. Checked studies attribute under half of the gap to unresolved V genes and leave the rest unexplained. The V and J calls and clone size come from that table; D and trimming were worked out from the DNA. This sample is represented by under 110,000 clones; approximately 70% of them were singletons. Approximately 0.8% of the sample rests with the top ten.

The CDR3 has 15 amino acids, counting the end cysteine and phenylalanine. The only DNA kept is the CDR3, 45 bases in frame from the first base. The junction shows trimming of 2 bases on V and 4 bases on J, plus 17 bases between the germline ends. The germline V gene specifies SQVTM as CDR1 and ANQGSEA as CDR2. Remarks on this clone: Its antigen specificity is not known. Per-base qualities were not stored, and no clone one base away is much larger.

This receptor was obtained from a boy younger than 18 in good health and CMV-seronegative. Sample: PBMCs. This receptor chain uses TRBV29-1 and TRBJ2-5; too little of a D gene remains to name it. The CDR3 is CSVEFSGKIGETQYF. DNA sequence: TGCAGCGTTGAATTCTCTGGTAAGATCGGAGAGACCCAGTACTTC.